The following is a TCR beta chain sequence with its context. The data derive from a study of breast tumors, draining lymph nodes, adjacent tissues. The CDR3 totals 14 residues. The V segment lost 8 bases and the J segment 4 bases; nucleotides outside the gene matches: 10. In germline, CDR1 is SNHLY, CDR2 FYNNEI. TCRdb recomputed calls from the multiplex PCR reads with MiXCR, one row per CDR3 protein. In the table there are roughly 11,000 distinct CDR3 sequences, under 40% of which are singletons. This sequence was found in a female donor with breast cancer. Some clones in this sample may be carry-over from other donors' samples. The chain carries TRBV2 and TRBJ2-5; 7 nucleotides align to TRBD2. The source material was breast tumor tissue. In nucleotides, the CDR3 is TGTGCCAGCGTGGGGGGGTGGGGGGTAGAGACCCAGTACTTC. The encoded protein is CASVGGWGVETQYF.